This is a list of T cell receptor beta chains from one sample in a study of early T cells in non-severe SARS-CoV-2 infection. TCRdb processed the 5' RACE reads anew with MiXCR; each CDR3 protein has one entry. The data contain tens of thousands of distinct CDR3 sequences, approximately 11% of them singletons. Sequences were obtained from whole blood. The receptors derive from an adult who was a healthcare worker with PCR-confirmed SARS-CoV-2 infection or an uninfected control (not recorded which). Both conserved end residues are part of each CDR3. D genes are given only for firm matches. The size field is filled for only some rows; it gives once, few, many or a size class.

v_call	d_call	j_call	clone_size	cdr3_nt	cdr3_aa
TRBV2	TRBD2	TRBJ2-1	-	TGTGCCAGCCATGCTTATAGCGGGAGGGCCACGGATGAGCAGTTCTTC	CASHAYSGRATDEQFF
TRBV10-2	-	TRBJ1-1	-	TGCGCCAGCAGTGAGTCAATGAGGGGAGGAGCTTTCTTT	CASSESMRGGAFF
TRBV12-3/TRBV12-4	TRBD1	TRBJ2-1	-	TGTGCCAGCAGTTCCCGGGACAGGGGCCACAATGAGCAGTTCTTC	CASSSRDRGHNEQFF
TRBV6-2/TRBV6-3	-	TRBJ2-1	few	TGTGCCAGCAGTTACTCCGGGAGCGCCTACAATGAGCAGTTCTTC	CASSYSGSAYNEQFF
TRBV10-3	TRBD1	TRBJ1-2	few	TGTGCCATCAGCGTCGGACAGGGGAATTATGGCTACACCTTC	CAISVGQGNYGYTF
TRBV18	-	TRBJ2-7	-	TGTGCCAGCTCACCCGAGGGGGTTGGCGAGCAGTACTTC	CASSPEGVGEQYF
TRBV7-9	-	TRBJ2-5	few	TGTGCCAGCAGCTTATCACAGGGCAGGCAAGAGACCCAGTACTTC	CASSLSQGRQETQYF
TRBV29-1	TRBD1	TRBJ1-1	many	TGCAGCGCGCGACAGGGGGCCGGGACTGAAGCTTTCTTT	CSARQGAGTEAFF
TRBV3-1	-	TRBJ1-1	few	TGTGCCAGCAGCCGCAGAGGATACACTGAAGCTTTCTTT	CASSRRGYTEAFF
TRBV10-2	TRBD1	TRBJ1-2	few	TGCGCCAGCGGGGGGGACAGGGGCAACTATGGCTACACCTTC	CASGGDRGNYGYTF
TRBV2	TRBD1	TRBJ2-7	-	TGTGCCAGCAGACCCGGGACAGGACCCTACGAGCAGTACTTC	CASRPGTGPYEQYF
TRBV5-1	-	TRBJ2-1	few	TGCGCCAGCAGCCTACAGGATTACAATGAGCAGTTCTTC	CASSLQDYNEQFF
TRBV9	-	TRBJ2-1	-	TGTGCCAGCAGCGTAGTCGGGGAATCCTACAATGAGCAGTTCTTC	CASSVVGESYNEQFF
TRBV5-6	-	TRBJ2-7	-	TGTGCCAGCAGCGGCCGGGACAATTACGAGCAGTACTTC	CASSGRDNYEQYF
TRBV5-4	-	TRBJ2-2	-	TGTGCCAGCAGCCCGCCGGGACAGAACACCGGGGAGCTGTTTTTT	CASSPPGQNTGELFF
TRBV19	-	TRBJ2-5	-	TGTGCCAGTAGTACTGACCCTACAGGGCCAGCAGAGACCCAGTACTTC	CASSTDPTGPAETQYF
TRBV6-5	-	TRBJ2-2	-	TGTGCCAGCAGTCAAGCATCGGTAACCGGGGAGCTGTTTTTT	CASSQASVTGELFF
TRBV7-2	TRBD2	TRBJ2-3	few	TGTGCCAGCAGCTTAGGGTCACTAGCGACGCAGTATTTT	CASSLGSLATQYF
TRBV28	-	TRBJ2-5	-	TGTGCCAGCAGAAGGCCCCAAGAGACCCAGTACTTC	CASRRPQETQYF
TRBV15	TRBD2	TRBJ2-3	-	TGTGCCACCAGCAGAGTCGACAATGCGGGGGGCACAGATACGCAGTATTTT	CATSRVDNAGGTDTQYF
TRBV7-3	TRBD2	TRBJ2-7	-	TGTGCCAGCAGCTTGACTAGCGGGAGCTCCTACGAGCAGTACTTC	CASSLTSGSSYEQYF
TRBV3-1	-	TRBJ2-1	many	TGTGCCAGCAGCTCCAGGGTAATGAGGGTCGTGCAGTTCTTC	CASSSRVMRVVQFF
TRBV28	-	TRBJ1-5	few	TGTGCCAGCAGTTGGAAGGCAGTGGGTCAGCCCCAGCATTTT	CASSWKAVGQPQHF
TRBV12-3/TRBV12-4	TRBD2	TRBJ2-1	few	TGTGCCAGCAGTTTACTAGCGGGGCAACACAATGAGCAGTTCTTC	CASSLLAGQHNEQFF
TRBV20-1	-	TRBJ2-4	many	TGCAGTGCCAAGATAGGGAACATTCAGTACTTC	CSAKIGNIQYF
TRBV20-1	TRBD2	TRBJ2-1	many	TGCAGTGCTAGAGATGGGGCTAGCGGGAGCAATGAGCAGTTCTTC	CSARDGASGSNEQFF
TRBV12-3/TRBV12-4	-	TRBJ1-5	-	TGTGCCAGCAGTTTCAGCGGGGGGCAGCCCCAGCATTTT	CASSFSGGQPQHF
TRBV27	TRBD2	TRBJ2-5	-	TGTGCCAGCAGTTTACGTGGACTAGCCCAAGTAGAGACCCAGTACTTC	CASSLRGLAQVETQYF
TRBV5-1	-	TRBJ2-7	-	TGCGCCAGCAGCTTGGATACTTCCCCCTACGAGCAGTACTTC	CASSLDTSPYEQYF